A single sample is the source of the 2 T cell receptor beta chains below, sequenced in a study of T-cell reconstitution after alpha-beta-depleted transplantation in children. Preparation of the TCRbeta library involved a method that used unique molecular identifiers. In TCRdb, the PCR reads were re-called with MiXCR into one record per CDR3 protein. Of under 300,000 distinct CDR3 sequences in the sample, around a tenth are singletons; the top ten hold 23%. This specimen was peripheral blood, taken 180 days after TCRalphabeta/CD19-depleted stem cell transplant. The origin of the receptors is a male patient between 2 and 15 years old who had a stem cell transplant for chronic granulomatous disease, so the T cells may come from the graft donor.

This clonotype has at least ten counts. The CDR3 loop is CASSTGGPHEKLFF. The CDR3 DNA sequence: TGTGCCAGCAGTACAGGGGGTCCACATGAAAAACTGTTTTTT. The chain has TRBV27 and TRBJ1-4; 8 bases agree with TRBD1. Germline CDR1 reads MNHEY; CDR2 reads SMNVEV (reference sequence). CDR3 size: 14 residues. J gave up 6 bases and V 5 bases, and 5 bases lay outside the gene matches.

As for this clonotype: A single base separates this from a much larger clone, so it may be a read error. The V and J genes are TRBV28 and TRBJ2-3; a weak D match, TRBD1 (5 bases). The CDR3 runs 16 residues. Germline assignment: CDR1 MDHEN and CDR2 SYDVKM. The CDR3 region has the DNA TGTCCCAGCAGAAAGGGGATGGGGCCCGGCACAGATACGCAGTATTTT. It specifies CPSRKGMGPGTDTQYF.